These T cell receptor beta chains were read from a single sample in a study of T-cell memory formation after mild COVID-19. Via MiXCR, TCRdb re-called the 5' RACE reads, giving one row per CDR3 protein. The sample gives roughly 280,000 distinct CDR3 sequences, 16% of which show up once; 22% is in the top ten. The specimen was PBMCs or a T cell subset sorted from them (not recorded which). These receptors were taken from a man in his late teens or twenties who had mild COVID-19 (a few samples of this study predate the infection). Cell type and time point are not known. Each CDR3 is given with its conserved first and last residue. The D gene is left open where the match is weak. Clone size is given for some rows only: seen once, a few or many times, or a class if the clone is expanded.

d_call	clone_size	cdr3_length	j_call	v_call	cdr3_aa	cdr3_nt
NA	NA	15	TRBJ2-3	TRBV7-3	CASSSGTGRTDTQYF	TGTGCCAGCAGCTCCGGGACGGGGCGAACAGATACGCAGTATTTT
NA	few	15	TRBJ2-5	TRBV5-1	CASSLRGQNQETQYF	TGCGCCAGCAGCTTGCGAGGACAGAACCAAGAGACCCAGTACTTC
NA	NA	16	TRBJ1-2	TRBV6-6	CATPTVREDSSYGYTF	TGTGCCACCCCCACAGTCCGAGAGGACTCGTCCTATGGCTACACCTTC
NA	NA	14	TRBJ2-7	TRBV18	CASSPDSLSYEQYF	TGTGCCAGCTCACCTGACAGTCTTTCCTACGAGCAGTACTTC
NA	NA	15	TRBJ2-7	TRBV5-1	CASSSGVFSSYEQYF	TGCGCCAGCAGCTCTGGAGTTTTCTCCTCCTACGAGCAGTACTTC
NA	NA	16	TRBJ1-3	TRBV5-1	CASSFSAGPSGNTIYF	TGCGCCAGCAGCTTTTCCGCAGGCCCCTCTGGAAACACCATATATTTT
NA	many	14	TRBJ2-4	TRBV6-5	CASSYSSGKNIQYF	TGTGCCAGCAGTTACTCCTCAGGGAAAAACATTCAGTACTTC
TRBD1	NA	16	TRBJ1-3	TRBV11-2	CASSLNQGATGNTIYF	TGTGCCAGCAGCTTAAATCAGGGGGCGACTGGAAACACCATATATTTT
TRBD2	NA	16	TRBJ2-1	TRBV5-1	CASSGLGAGGYNEQFF	TGCGCCAGCAGCGGGCTAGGAGCGGGAGGTTACAATGAGCAGTTCTTC
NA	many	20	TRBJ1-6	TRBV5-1	CASSLAIDGRRSSYNSPLHF	TGCGCCAGCAGCCTGGCCATAGACGGACGCCGAAGCTCCTATAATTCACCCCTCCACTTT
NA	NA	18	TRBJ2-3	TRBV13	CASSSRFEERGKTDTQYF	TGTGCCAGCAGCTCCCGATTTGAGGAGAGGGGGAAAACAGATACGCAGTATTTT
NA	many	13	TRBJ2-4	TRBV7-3	CASSPHPGGLQYF	TGTGCCAGCAGCCCACACCCAGGGGGGCTTCAGTACTTC
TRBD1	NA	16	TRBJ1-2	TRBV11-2	CASSLEGGTGPYGYTF	TGTGCCAGCAGCTTAGAAGGTGGGACAGGTCCCTATGGCTACACCTTC
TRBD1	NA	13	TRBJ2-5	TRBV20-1	CSAPRQGQETQYF	TGCAGTGCTCCTAGACAGGGGCAAGAGACCCAGTACTTC
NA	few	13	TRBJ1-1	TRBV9	CASSGLWNTEAFF	TGTGCCAGCAGCGGCCTTTGGAACACTGAAGCTTTCTTT
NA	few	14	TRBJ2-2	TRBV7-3	CASSRGTGTGELFF	TGTGCCAGCAGCCGCGGGACGGGGACCGGGGAGCTGTTTTTT
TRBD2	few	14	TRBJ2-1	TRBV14	CASSQDHGGAEQFF	TGTGCCAGCAGCCAAGATCACGGGGGGGCTGAGCAGTTCTTC
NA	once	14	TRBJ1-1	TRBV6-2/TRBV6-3	CASSYTRLNTEAFF	TGTGCCAGCAGTTACACGCGTTTGAACACTGAAGCTTTCTTT
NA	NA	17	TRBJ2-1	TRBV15	CATSTLGPGGAYNEQFF	TGTGCCACCAGCACCTTAGGGCCAGGAGGCGCATACAATGAGCAGTTCTTC
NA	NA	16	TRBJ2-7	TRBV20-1	CSARDRDRLFSYEQYF	TGCAGTGCTAGAGATCGCGACAGGCTTTTTTCCTACGAGCAGTACTTC
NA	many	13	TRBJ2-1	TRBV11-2	CASSLGLQNEQFF	TGTGCCAGCAGTCTCGGACTTCAAAATGAGCAGTTCTTC
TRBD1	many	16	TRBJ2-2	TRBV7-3	CASSHRQGPDTGELFF	TGTGCCAGCAGTCACCGACAGGGACCAGACACCGGGGAGCTGTTTTTT
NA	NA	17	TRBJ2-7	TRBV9	CASSVGPSAGSSYEQYF	TGTGCCAGCAGCGTAGGTCCATCGGCAGGGTCAAGCTACGAGCAGTACTTC
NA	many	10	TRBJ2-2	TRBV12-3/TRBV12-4	CASEAGELFF	TGTGCCAGCGAAGCCGGGGAGCTGTTTTTT
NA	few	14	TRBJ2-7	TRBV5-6	CASSLIYRRHEQYF	TGTGCCAGCAGCTTGATTTACAGGCGGCACGAGCAGTACTTC
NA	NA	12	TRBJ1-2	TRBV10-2	CATQDQNYGYTF	TGCGCCACCCAGGATCAGAACTATGGCTACACCTTC
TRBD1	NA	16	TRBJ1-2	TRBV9	CASSLSRMTGGDGYTF	TGTGCCAGCAGCTTATCGAGAATGACAGGGGGCGATGGCTACACCTTC
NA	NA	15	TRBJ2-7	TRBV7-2	CASSLRLVGAHEQYF	TGTGCCAGCAGCCTCCGACTAGTTGGTGCCCACGAGCAGTACTTC